This TCR beta chain was identified during a study of tumor and adjacent non-tumor tissue in lung cancer. As for the study in general: The patients, 10 men and roughly 5 women, were roughly 31 to 80 with stage I to III disease.

This clonotype appeared many times. The antigen remains undetermined. Whole-study results and caveats: Tumor repertoires had a smaller top 100 clone share than normal lung. Compared with tumor, normal lung showed significantly lower TCR diversity. Shorter survival was associated with higher TCR diversity in tumors.

This sample's RNA came from whole unsorted tissue. CDR1 and CDR2 from the germline V gene are MNHNY and SVGAGI (reference sequence). The CDR3 has 13 amino acids. Trimming pared 6 bases from V and 5 bases from J, leaving 13 bases between. Three rounds of nested PCR, following a modified ARM-PCR protocol, produced the TCRbeta library. TCRdb ran MiXCR on the multiplex PCR reads and lists one entry per CDR3 protein. This sample has approximately 79,000 distinct CDR3 sequences, with 72% found just once. Input material: lung tumor tissue. The TCR comes from a woman aged 40 to 55 with non-small cell lung cancer. V and J are TRBV6-6 and TRBJ1-1; weak D call: TRBD1 (6 bases). The CDR3 nucleotides are TGTGCCAGCAGCCCCCAGGGGCGGACTGAAGCTTTCTTT. Translated: CASSPQGRTEAFF.